These 27 T cell receptor beta chains were sequenced from one sample in a study of T cell repertoires in cytomegalovirus infection. The antigens these receptors bind are not known. MiXCR, run by TCRdb on the reads, gives a single entry per CDR3 protein. The sample yields about 69,000 distinct CDR3 sequences, about 27% seen once. Sequencing used CD8+ T cells from cultured PBMCs, obtained from culture after CMV antigen stimulation. The receptors were sampled from a human donor in good health (CMV status not recorded). Some clones in this sample may be carry-over from other donors' samples.

This chain connects TRBV12-3 or TRBV12-4 to TRBJ2-2; no reliable D call. Trimming removed 7 bases from V and 5 bases from J, with 5 bases in between. CDR3 length: 11 residues. The CDR3 region has the DNA TGTGCCAGCATTGGTACCGGGGAGCTGTTTTTT. Residues: CASIGTGELFF.

In its sample, this clonotype was seen a few times. The chain recombines TRBV11-2 with TRBJ2-2; 9 bases map to TRBD1. Per the germline V gene, CDR1 is SGHAT and CDR2 is FQNNGV. The CDR3 is made up of 15 amino acids. With V trimmed by 5 bases and J by 4 bases, 5 bases remained unmatched. CDR3 coding DNA: TGTGCCAGCAGCCCGGGACAGGGTAGCACCGGGGAGCTGTTTTTT. It encodes CASSPGQGSTGELFF. The variable domain in full, completed from reference TRBV11-2 and TRBJ2-2, reads EAGVAQSPRYKIIEKRQSVAFWCNPISGHATLYWYQQILGQGPKLLIQFQNNGVVDDSQLPKDRFSAERLKGVDSTLKIQPAKLEDSAVYLCASSPGQGSTGELFFGEGSRLTVL.

This clonotype was detected a few times. The chain couples TRBV5-1 to TRBJ1-1; 7 nucleotides agree with TRBD1. The V and J ends lost 2 bases and 1 base, in that order; junction bases with no gene match: 5. The CDR3 has 15 residues. CDR1 and CDR2 (germline): SGHRS, YFSETQ. CDR3 sequence (DNA): TGCGCCAGCAGCTTCGAGAGGGGGCCGAACACTGAAGCTTTCTTT. It codes for CASSFERGPNTEAFF.

A few counts support this clonotype. V is TRBV6-2 or TRBV6-3 and J is TRBJ2-5, with TRBD2 as a possible D gene (5 bases). V lost 0 bases and J 2 bases, leaving 13 bases between the germline ends. From germline, CDR1 is MNHEY and CDR2 SVGEGT. The CDR3 contains 16 residues. As DNA, the CDR3 is TGTGCCAGCAGTTACTCGAAGGCGGGTCTACAAGAGACCCAGTACTTC. The encoded protein is CASSYSKAGLQETQYF.

A few counts support this clonotype. This rearrangement joins TRBV7-8 to TRBJ2-1; possibly TRBD2 for D (5 bases). V was shortened by 5 bases and J by 4 bases, with 21 bases between the two germline ends. Germline V gene data show CDR1 as SGHVS and CDR2 as FQNEAQ. The CDR3 length is 17 residues. CDR3: CASSGRISPEGYNEQFF. In nucleotides, the CDR3 is TGTGCCAGCAGCGGACGGATTAGCCCAGAGGGATACAATGAGCAGTTCTTC.

With respect to this clonotype: No DNA is shown, since the ends of the CDR3 on it are uncertain; the CDR3 is the one TCRdb lists. This rearrangement joins TRBV12-3 or TRBV12-4 to TRBJ2-7; the D call of TRBD2 is as the table states it, not checked on the DNA. The CDR3 length equals 16 residues, ends included. This CDR3 is CASSSSSGALTYEQYF.

The J gene is TRBJ2-5, the V gene TRBV18; D unclear. This CDR3 is built from 15 residues. The V end lost 7 bases, the J end lost 3 bases, and 18 bases lay between the germline ends. Per germline, CDR1 KGHSH and CDR2 LQKENI. CDR3 sequence: CASFGWTRGKETQYF. The CDR3 DNA follows: TGTGCCAGCTTTGGTTGGACGCGAGGAAAAGAGACCCAGTACTTC.

V usage is TRBV5-4 and J usage is TRBJ1-1, with D tentatively TRBD1 (5 bases). CDR3 length equals 19 residues. V lost 1 base and J lost 0, with 22 bases in between. Germline loops: CDR1 SGHNT, CDR2 YYREEE (reference sequence). The CDR3, as DNA: TGTGCCAGCAGCTTGTTCCTGTTCTTAGGGGTGGGAATGAACACTGAAGCTTTCTTT. Translating it yields CASSLFLFLGVGMNTEAFF.

In its sample, this clonotype was seen a few times. V gene TRBV7-9 combines with J gene TRBJ1-2; D may be TRBD1 (6 bases). In germline, CDR1 is SEHNR, CDR2 FQNEAQ (reference sequence). V gave up 5 bases and J gave up 4 bases, with 14 bases separating them. This CDR3 has 14 amino acids. The DNA for the CDR3 is TGTGCCAGCAGCCGACAGGCCTTAATCTATGGCTACACCTTC. Protein sequence: CASSRQALIYGYTF.

This clonotype showed up many times. The chain combines TRBV27 with TRBJ2-7, with TRBD2 as a possible D gene (6 bases). There are 12 residues in the CDR3. The germline V and J ends were trimmed by 6 bases and 5 bases, with 11 bases remaining between them. The germline V gene has CDR1 MNHEY and CDR2 SMNVEV (reference sequence). The CDR3 coding sequence is TGTGCCAGCAGGACCGGGAGTAACGAGCAGTACTTC. This sequence encodes CASRTGSNEQYF.

This clonotype came up a few times. The gene calls are TRBV7-9 and TRBJ2-7, with TRBD2 identical over 7 bases. This CDR3 spans 13 amino acids. Losses at the gene ends were 3 bases for V and 5 bases for J; bases not matched to a gene: 4. Germline CDR1 and CDR2: SEHNR and FQNEAQ (reference sequence). CDR3 in DNA: TGTGCCAGCAGCTTGGGCAGCGGGGACGAGCAGTACTTC. Residues: CASSLGSGDEQYF.

This clonotype was detected a few times. The V call is TRBV11-2, the J call TRBJ2-5; the D gene is possibly TRBD2 (6 bases). V was cut by 3 bases and J by 5 bases, with 13 bases left in between. Germline V gene lookup returns CDR1 SGHAT and CDR2 FQNNGV. The CDR3 has 14 amino acids. The CDR3 spells CASSFTQAGETQYF. Here the CDR3 DNA reads TGTGCCAGCAGCTTTACACAGGCGGGGGAGACCCAGTACTTC.

The genes are TRBV29-1 and TRBJ1-3; D is uncertain. The CDR3 runs 14 residues. Deletions cut 6 bases from V and 0 bases from J, with 12 bases between. Germline V gives CDR1 SQVTM, CDR2 ANQGSEA. CDR3 residues: CSVTDGSSGNTIYF. DNA for the CDR3: TGCAGCGTCACGGACGGGAGCTCTGGAAACACCATATATTTT. The whole variable domain, filled in from reference TRBV29-1 and TRBJ1-3, reads SAVISQKPSRDICQRGTSLTIQCQVDSQVTMMFWYRQQPGQSLTLIATANQGSEATYESGFVIDKFPISRPNLTFSTLTVSNMSPEDSSIYLCSVTDGSSGNTIYFGEGSWLTVV.

This clonotype was recorded a few times. The chain has TRBV7-9 and TRBJ2-1; 8 bases agree with TRBD2. Germline assignment: CDR1 SEHNR and CDR2 FQNEAQ (reference sequence). There are 17 residues in the CDR3. The J segment lost 10 bases and the V segment lost 4 bases, leaving 18 bases of the junction unmatched. The CDR3 region is CASSSPGSGTLQAEQFF. The CDR3 bases are TGTGCCAGCAGCTCCCCTGGTAGCGGGACCCTTCAAGCGGAGCAGTTCTTC.

V usage is TRBV4-3 and J usage is TRBJ2-5; a weak D match, TRBD1 (6 bases). V lost 0 bases and J lost 5, with 13 bases in between. The CDR3 is 15 amino acids. Germline V lookup: CDR1 LGHNA, CDR2 YSLEER. CDR3 region: CASSQDFQGRETQYF. DNA of the CDR3: TGCGCCAGCAGCCAAGATTTTCAGGGGCGGGAGACCCAGTACTTC.

This clonotype was observed at least ten times. The J gene is TRBJ2-1, the V gene TRBV27; 15 nucleotides align to TRBD2. Germline CDR1 is MNHEY and CDR2 is SMNVEV (reference sequence). The trim removed 5 bases at V and 10 bases at J, leaving 9 bases unmatched. The CDR3 spans 16 residues. Written as DNA, the CDR3 is TGTGCCAGCAGTCCCGGAGGGGGACTAGCGGGGGGCGAGCAGTTCTTC. This encodes CASSPGGGLAGGEQFF.

The chain uses TRBV6-8 and TRBJ2-4; TRBD1 matches 8 bases. V trimming: 8 bases; J trimming: 8 bases; junction bases outside the gene matches: 26. The CDR3 is 19 amino acids. Germline V gives CDR1 MNHGY, CDR2 SAAAGT. CDR3 amino acids: CASLYKSGQGYSSFDIQYF. Written as DNA, the CDR3 is TGTGCCAGCCTATACAAATCCGGACAGGGATATTCCTCCTTTGACATTCAGTACTTC.

This chain joins TRBV12-3 or TRBV12-4 and TRBJ1-2, with D possibly being TRBD1 (5 bases). The CDR3 contains 12 residues. Trimming left V 4 bases short and J 8 bases short, with 11 bases between. CDR3 sequence: CASSSGTIGYTF. The DNA for the CDR3 is TGTGCCAGCAGTTCGGGGACGATCGGCTACACCTTC.

This clonotype was seen repeatedly, ten times or more. The chain uses TRBV7-6 and TRBJ2-3; D call uncertain. The germline V and J ends were trimmed by 3 bases and 2 bases, with 9 bases remaining between them. Germline CDR1 reads SGHVS; CDR2 reads FNYEAQ. The CDR3 loop spans 14 amino acids. In nucleotides, the CDR3 is TGTGCCAGCAGCTTTGAGGACGCCACAGATACGCAGTATTTT. Translating it yields CASSFEDATDTQYF.

The chain combines TRBV19 with TRBJ1-1; a weak D match, TRBD1 (6 bases). This CDR3 is built from 14 residues. Germline V gene lookup returns CDR1 LNHDA and CDR2 SQIVND (reference sequence). Between the trimmed V and J ends, which lost 3 bases and 6 bases, there was a span of 14 bases. The CDR3 protein is CASSILGGTPEAFF. CDR3 bases: TGTGCCAGTAGTATTCTCGGGGGCACCCCTGAAGCTTTCTTT.

This clonotype was recorded a few times. V gene TRBV10-3 combines with J gene TRBJ2-7; D gene unclear. The CDR3 sequence is 12 residues long. Germline V gene data show CDR1 as ENHRY and CDR2 as SYGVKD. Trimming shortened V by 3 bases and J by 4 bases, and 7 bases separated the two germline ends. CDR3: CAISDYSYEQYF. As DNA, the CDR3 is TGTGCCATCAGTGACTACTCTTACGAGCAGTACTTC.

This clonotype was seen a few times. The chain recombines TRBV20-1 with TRBJ2-2, with 7 nucleotides matching TRBD2. Germline V gene lookup returns CDR1 DFQATT and CDR2 SNEGSKA (reference sequence). This CDR3 comprises 16 residues. After removal of 2 bases from V and 2 bases from J, the junction contained 8 bases not matched to a gene. The chain's CDR3 is CSARRSRLANTGELFF. The CDR3 nucleotides are TGCAGTGCTAGACGCTCTCGACTAGCAAACACCGGGGAGCTGTTTTTT.

This sequence joins TRBV4-3 and TRBJ2-1, with 11 bases lining up with TRBD2. Germline V gene lookup returns CDR1 LGHNA and CDR2 YSLEER. The CDR3 has 15 amino acids. V was pared by 4 bases and J by 10 bases, with 9 bases of the junction left unmatched. CDR3 nucleotides: TGCGCCAGCAGCCCTAGCGGGGGGCCTCTAGGGGAGCAGTTCTTC. This codes for CASSPSGGPLGEQFF.

In its sample, this clonotype was seen many times. The V call is TRBV28, the J call TRBJ1-2; D possibly corresponds to TRBD1 (6 bases). V lost 8 bases and J lost 8, with 15 bases in between. The CDR3 runs to 12 residues. CDR1 and CDR2 from the germline V gene are MDHEN and SYDVKM. The CDR3 bases are TGTGCCAGCGGGAGGGGGACGTCCGGCTACACCTTC. Translating gives CASGRGTSGYTF.

The rearrangement links TRBV27 to TRBJ2-1; 7 bases fit TRBD2. The junction had 10 bases not matched to a gene; V was cut back by 5 bases and J by 6 bases. CDR1 and CDR2 (germline): MNHEY, SMNVEV (reference sequence). This CDR3 has 15 residues. CDR3 residues: CASSLTSFVFNEQFF. The CDR3 bases are TGTGCCAGCAGTCTGACTAGCTTCGTGTTCAATGAGCAGTTCTTC.

The chain employs TRBV11-3 and TRBJ1-2; D is perhaps TRBD1 (5 bases). The CDR3 sequence is 15 residues long. Trimming removed 0 bases at V and 6 bases at J, with 14 bases between. Germline V gene sequence: CDR1 SGHNT, CDR2 YENEEA. In DNA, the CDR3 is TGTGCCAGCAGCTTAGATTGGGGGGATCTCCATGGCTACACCTTC. Translation gives CASSLDWGDLHGYTF.

V and J are TRBV20-1 and TRBJ2-5; no clear D. CDR1 and CDR2 (germline): DFQATT, SNEGSKA (reference sequence). The CDR3 sequence is 16 residues long. The V and J ends lost 5 bases and 2 bases respectively, with 21 bases between them. The chain's CDR3 is CSARFGDPDLQETQYF. CDR3 in DNA: TGCAGTGCTCGTTTTGGAGATCCCGACCTTCAAGAGACCCAGTACTTC.